The 14 T cell receptor beta chains in this list originate from one sample, sequenced in a study of sequential checkpoint blockade in melanoma (dated by TCRdb to the late 2010s). The library came from the immunoSEQ multiplex PCR assay. TCRdb stores this immuneACCESS table with in-frame sequences only. Part of the clones is absent; in the studies checked, under half of the shortfall reflects unresolved V genes, and no reason is known for the rest. Present in this sample are more than 9,500 clones, 74% of which were seen just once. The ten largest clones capture about a sixth of the sample. The treatment or condition label corresponds to: randomized to nivolumab then ipilimumab (arm A) or the reverse (arm B). The material was CD8+ T cells sorted from blood (inferred from file names), obtained from a patient given nivolumab and ipilimumab in sequence. Every receptor here comes from a human donor with melanoma.

The chain recombines TRBV6-5 with TRBJ1-2, with 7 bases fitting TRBD1. The CDR3 has 12 residues. The germline CDR1 and CDR2 sequences are MNHEY and SVGAGI. V dropped 6 bases and J dropped 5; count of bases not matched to a gene: 3. The CDR3 sequence is CASRRQGYGYTF. The CDR3 nucleotides are TGTGCCAGCAGACGACAGGGTTATGGCTACACCTTC.

The V gene is TRBV7-9, the J gene TRBJ1-1, with TRBD1 matching 8 bases. Germline CDR1 SEHNR, CDR2 FQNEAQ (reference sequence). With V trimmed by 4 bases and J by 8 bases, 18 bases remained unmatched. The CDR3 extends over 17 amino acids. CDR3 protein: CASSSTHFGTGFGEAFF. The CDR3, as DNA: TGTGCCAGCAGCTCAACCCATTTCGGGACAGGATTTGGGGAAGCTTTCTTT.

The genes are TRBV5-1 and TRBJ2-7; 14 nucleotides align to TRBD2. The V gene's germline CDR1 is SGHRS and CDR2 YFSETQ. The CDR3 sequence is 17 residues long. Trimming took 5 bases from V and 3 from J; bases not matched to a gene: 10. CDR3 DNA: TGCGCCAGCAGTCCAGCGGGACTAGCGGGAGCAGACTACGAGCAGTACTTC. It encodes CASSPAGLAGADYEQYF.

This clone is large (0.1 to 1%) in the sample. The chain is built from TRBV6-4 and TRBJ2-3, with 7 bases that match TRBD2. Germline CDR1 is MRHNA and CDR2 is SNTAGT. V lost 0 bases and J lost 4; bases outside the gene matches: 4. The CDR3 loop spans 15 amino acids. As DNA, the CDR3 is TGTGCCAGCAGTGACTCTGCTAGCGGATCAGATACGCAGTATTTT. Translating gives CASSDSASGSDTQYF.

This clone appeared once. The V gene is TRBV6-6, the J gene TRBJ2-3, with TRBD2 as a possible D gene (6 bases). The CDR3 sequence is 16 residues long. The V end lost 6 bases, the J end lost 2 bases, and 18 bases lay between the germline ends. Germline loops: CDR1 MNHNY, CDR2 SVGAGI (reference sequence). CDR3 nucleotide sequence: TGTGCCAGCAGCCCATGGGTAGCGGACCCCACAGATACGCAGTATTTT. It encodes CASSPWVADPTDTQYF.

The rearrangement uses TRBV27 and TRBJ1-6, with 8 bases fitting TRBD1. V lost 0 bases and J lost 7; bases outside the gene matches: 2. In germline, CDR1 is MNHEY, CDR2 SMNVEV (reference sequence). This CDR3 comprises 15 residues. Here the CDR3 reads CASSLSQGANSPLHF. In DNA, the CDR3 is TGTGCCAGCAGTTTATCCCAGGGGGCAAATTCACCCCTCCACTTT.

Sample share makes this clone large. The chain employs TRBV5-8 and TRBJ2-5, with 9 bases lining up with TRBD1. V gave up 4 bases and J gave up 2 bases; unmatched junction bases: 6. Germline loops: CDR1 SGHTS, CDR2 YDEGEE. There are 15 residues in the CDR3. The CDR3 nucleotides are TGTGCCAGCAGCCGGGGACAGGGATCTCAAGAGACCCAGTACTTC. Translated: CASSRGQGSQETQYF.

V is TRBV6-1 and J is TRBJ1-1, with D possibly being TRBD1 (5 bases). CDR1 and CDR2 (germline): MNHNS, SASEGT. Trimming took off 1 base at V and 11 bases at J, with 17 bases between the two ends. This CDR3 is 14 amino acids long. For the CDR3, the DNA is TGTGCCAGCAGTGAAGTAGGGGCCCTAAATAAGGCTTTCTTT. Its translation is CASSEVGALNKAFF.

The chain carries TRBV4-2 and TRBJ2-4; no definite D call. Germline V lookup: CDR1 LGHNA, CDR2 YNFKEQ. CDR3 length: 15 amino acids. The V end was cut by 1 base, the J end by 3 bases, with 10 bases between. Written as DNA, the CDR3 is TGTGCCAGCAGCCAAGGAACAGATTTCAAAAACATTCAGTACTTC. Its translation is CASSQGTDFKNIQYF.

The chain combines TRBV2 with TRBJ1-5; D not certain. The CDR3 runs to 13 residues. Germline loops: CDR1 SNHLY, CDR2 FYNNEI. V was shortened by 3 bases and J by 3 bases, with 6 bases between the two germline ends. CDR3 in DNA: TGTGCCAGCAGTGACAGGTACAATCAGCCCCAGCATTTT. As protein: CASSDRYNQPQHF.

The gene calls are TRBV12-5 and TRBJ2-7; a possible D gene is TRBD1 (6 bases). V was pared by 4 bases and J by 4 bases, with 14 bases between. Per germline, CDR1 LGHNT and CDR2 FRNRAP. The CDR3 is 14 residues long. CDR3 nucleotide sequence: TGTGCTAGTGGTTGGGCCGGGACATTATACGAGCAGTACTTC. Translation: CASGWAGTLYEQYF.

This chain uses TRBV5-8 with TRBJ2-5; D may be TRBD1 (6 bases). Germline CDR1 is SGHTS and CDR2 is YDEGEE. Trimming cost V 4 bases and J 2 bases, with 15 bases left between them. The CDR3 contains 15 residues. CDR3 nucleotides: TGTGCCAGCAGCCAAGACTGGCAGGGGCAAGAGACCCAGTACTTC. This gives the protein CASSQDWQGQETQYF.

The genes are TRBV25-1 and TRBJ2-6; no clear D. This CDR3 region has 18 residues. V shed 2 bases and J shed 2 bases, with 16 bases lying between them. Germline-derived CDR1 and CDR2 are MGHDK and SYGVNS. The CDR3 loop reads CASSEQAKFYPGANVLTF. CDR3 DNA: TGTGCCAGCAGTGAACAGGCAAAGTTTTACCCTGGGGCCAACGTCCTGACTTTC.

This clone was seen a single time. The chain couples TRBV15 to TRBJ2-4, with 10 bases that match TRBD2. CDR1 LNHNV and CDR2 YYDKDF come from the germline V gene (reference sequence). This CDR3 contains 18 residues. V lost 4 bases to trimming and J lost 5 bases; unmatched junction nucleotides: 14. The CDR3 loop is CATSTLTVPAGGQNIQYF. Here the CDR3 DNA reads TGTGCCACCAGCACCTTGACCGTACCAGCGGGGGGGCAAAACATTCAGTACTTC. Full variable domain (missing parts from reference TRBV15 and TRBJ2-4): DAMVIQNPRYQVTQFGKPVTLSCSQTLNHNVMYWYQQKSSQAPKLLFHYYDKDFNNEADTPDNFQSRRPNTSFCFLDIRSPGLGDTAMYLCATSTLTVPAGGQNIQYFGAGTRLSVL.